This T cell receptor (beta chain) was found in a study of T cell responses to AZD1222 COVID-19 vaccine. The CDR3 sequence is 14 residues long. Trimming removed 3 bases at V and 5 bases at J, with 11 bases between. Per the germline V gene, CDR1 is LNHDA and CDR2 is SQIVND (reference sequence). Produced via immunoSEQ multiplex PCR; TCRdb's table is partial and in-frame only. The sample lists some 170,000 clones, just over 90% occurring once. Sequenced here: peripheral blood, sampled 28 days after the second AZD1222 dose. The TCR originated in an adult who received the AZD1222 COVID-19 vaccine. The chain has TRBV19 and TRBJ2-1; no reliable D call. CDR3 residues: CASSIVTANNEQFF. The CDR3 nucleotides read TGTGCCAGTAGTATCGTCACAGCCAACAATGAGCAGTTCTTC.